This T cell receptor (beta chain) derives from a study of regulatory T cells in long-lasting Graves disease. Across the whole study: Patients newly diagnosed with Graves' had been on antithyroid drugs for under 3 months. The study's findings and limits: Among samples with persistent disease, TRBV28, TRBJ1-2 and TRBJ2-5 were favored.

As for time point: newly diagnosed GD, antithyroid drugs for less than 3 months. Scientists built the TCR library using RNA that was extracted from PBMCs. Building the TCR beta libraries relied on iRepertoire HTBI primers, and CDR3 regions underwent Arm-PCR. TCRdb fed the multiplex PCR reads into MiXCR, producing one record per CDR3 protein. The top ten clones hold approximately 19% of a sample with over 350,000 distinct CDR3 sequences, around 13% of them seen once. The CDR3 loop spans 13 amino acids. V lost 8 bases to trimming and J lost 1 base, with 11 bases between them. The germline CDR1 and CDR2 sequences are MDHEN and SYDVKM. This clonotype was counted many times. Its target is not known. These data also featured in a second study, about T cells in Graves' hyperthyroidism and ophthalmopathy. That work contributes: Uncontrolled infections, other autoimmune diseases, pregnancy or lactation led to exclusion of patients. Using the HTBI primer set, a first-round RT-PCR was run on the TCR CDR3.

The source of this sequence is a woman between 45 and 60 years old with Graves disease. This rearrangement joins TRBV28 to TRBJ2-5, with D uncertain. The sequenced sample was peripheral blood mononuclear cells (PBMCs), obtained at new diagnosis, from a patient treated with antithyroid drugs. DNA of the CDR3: TGTGCCAGCCTTGGAACCCCCCAAGAGACCCAGTACTTC. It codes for CASLGTPQETQYF.